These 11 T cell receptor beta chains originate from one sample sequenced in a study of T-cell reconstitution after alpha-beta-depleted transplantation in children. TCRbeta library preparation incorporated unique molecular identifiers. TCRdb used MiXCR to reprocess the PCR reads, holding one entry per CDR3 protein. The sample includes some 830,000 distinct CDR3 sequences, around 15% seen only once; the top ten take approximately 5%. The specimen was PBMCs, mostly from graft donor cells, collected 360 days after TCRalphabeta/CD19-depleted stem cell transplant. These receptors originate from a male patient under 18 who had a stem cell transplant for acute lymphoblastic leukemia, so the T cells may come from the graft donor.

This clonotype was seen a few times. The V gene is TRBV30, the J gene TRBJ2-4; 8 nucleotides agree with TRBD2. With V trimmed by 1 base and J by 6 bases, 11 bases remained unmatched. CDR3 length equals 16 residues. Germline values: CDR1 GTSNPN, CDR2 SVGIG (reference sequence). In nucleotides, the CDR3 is TGTGCCTGGAGTGACGACGGCGGGAGGCAAAGAAACATTCAGTACTTC. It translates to CAWSDDGGRQRNIQYF.

The CDR3, as DNA: TGTGCCAGCAGTGCGGCCTCGGTACCTACACATGAGCAGTTCTTC. Residues: CASSAASVPTHEQFF. V is TRBV12-3 or TRBV12-4 and J is TRBJ2-1; D gene unclear. V lost 5 bases and J lost 8, with 19 bases in between. The CDR3 runs to 15 residues.

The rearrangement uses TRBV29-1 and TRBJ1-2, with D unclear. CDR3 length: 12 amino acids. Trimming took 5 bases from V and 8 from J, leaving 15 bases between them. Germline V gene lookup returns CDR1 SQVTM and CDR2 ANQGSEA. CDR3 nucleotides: TGCAGCGTTTTCGCATCCCTTTCCGGCTACACCTTC. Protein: CSVFASLSGYTF.

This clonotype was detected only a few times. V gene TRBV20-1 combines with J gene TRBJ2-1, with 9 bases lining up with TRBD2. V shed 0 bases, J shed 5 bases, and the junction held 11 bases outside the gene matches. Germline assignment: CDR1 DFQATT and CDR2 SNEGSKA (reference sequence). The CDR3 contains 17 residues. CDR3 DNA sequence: TGCAGTGCTAGAGAATTACACCCGGGACTAGCCAACAATGAGCAGTTCTTC. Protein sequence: CSARELHPGLANNEQFF.

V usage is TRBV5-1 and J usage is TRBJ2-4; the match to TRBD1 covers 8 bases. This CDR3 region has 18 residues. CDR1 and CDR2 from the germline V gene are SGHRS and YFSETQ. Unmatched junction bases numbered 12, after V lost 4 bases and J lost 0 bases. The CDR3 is CASSPSRDRTLAKNIQYF. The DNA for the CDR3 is TGCGCCAGCAGCCCGTCCCGGGACAGGACTCTAGCCAAAAACATTCAGTACTTC.

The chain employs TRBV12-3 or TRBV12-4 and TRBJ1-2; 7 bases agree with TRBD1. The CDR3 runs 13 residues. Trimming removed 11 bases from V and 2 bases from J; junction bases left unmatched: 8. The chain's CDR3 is CAVQGFPNYGYTF. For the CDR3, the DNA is TGTGCCGTACAGGGGTTCCCAAACTATGGCTACACCTTC.

CDR3 sequence: CASTPRVNTGELFF. CDR3 bases: TGTGCCAGCACCCCCAGGGTCAACACCGGGGAGCTGTTTTTT. The chain is built from TRBV9 and TRBJ2-2; the D gene is possibly TRBD1 (5 bases). V was shortened by 6 bases and J by 2 bases, with 11 bases between the two germline ends. This CDR3 has 14 residues. From germline, CDR1 is SGDLS and CDR2 YYNGEE.

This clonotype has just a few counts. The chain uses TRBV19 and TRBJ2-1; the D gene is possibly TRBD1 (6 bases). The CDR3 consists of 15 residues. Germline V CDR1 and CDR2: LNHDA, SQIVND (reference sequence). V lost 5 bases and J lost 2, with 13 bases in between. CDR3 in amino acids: CASSLQGTPYNEQFF. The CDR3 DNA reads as TGTGCCAGTAGTCTTCAAGGGACACCCTACAATGAGCAGTTCTTC.

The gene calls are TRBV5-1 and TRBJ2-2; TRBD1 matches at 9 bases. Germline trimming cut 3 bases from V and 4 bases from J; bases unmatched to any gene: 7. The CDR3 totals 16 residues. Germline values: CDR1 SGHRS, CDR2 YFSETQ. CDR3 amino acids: CASSSPGQGPTGELFF. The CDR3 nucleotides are TGCGCCAGCAGCTCTCCGGGACAGGGTCCCACCGGGGAGCTGTTTTTT.

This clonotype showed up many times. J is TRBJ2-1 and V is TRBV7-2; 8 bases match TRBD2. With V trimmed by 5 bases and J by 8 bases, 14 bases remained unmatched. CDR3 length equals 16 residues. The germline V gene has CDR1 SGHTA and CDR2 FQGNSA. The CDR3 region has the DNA TGTGCCAGCAGCCCCCGGACTAGCTGGGTTCAGTATGAGCAGTTCTTC. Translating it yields CASSPRTSWVQYEQFF.

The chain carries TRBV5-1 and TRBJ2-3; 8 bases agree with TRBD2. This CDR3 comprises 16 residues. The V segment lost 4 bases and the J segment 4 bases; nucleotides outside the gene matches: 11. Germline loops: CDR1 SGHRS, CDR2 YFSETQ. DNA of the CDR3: TGCGCCAGCAGCCCAGACGGGGGGGGCAGGGCAGATACGCAGTATTTT. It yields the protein CASSPDGGGRADTQYF.